The clone carrying this T cell receptor (beta chain) has at least ten counts. Its specificity is unknown. The record originates from a study of read filtering for tumor transcriptome and immune sequencing. Study overall: By R-ISS, stages I, II and III held about 8, 15 and 7 patients. Per sample, TCR-region reads ranged about 3.5 to 11 million by IR-seq, roughly 85 to 1,300 by RNA-seq.

This library used approximately 0.4 ug RNA and molecular barcoded adaptors spanning alpha/delta and beta/gamma chains. TCRdb re-analysed the reads in MiXCR, keeping a single row per CDR3 protein. The top ten hold 11% of the sample, which has about 130,000 distinct CDR3 sequences, around 13% seen once. The V gene lost 5 bases and the J gene lost 6 bases, with 14 bases spanning the gap. The CDR3 is 14 residues long. Germline lookup yields CDR1 MDHEN and CDR2 SYDVKM. Study-wide results and limits: About four fifths of IR-seq clonotypes had one read, totaling 3% to 4% of reads; RNA-seq: 74.6% and 44.6%.

The sample comprised a population of CD138-negative cells sorted from bone marrow. The J gene is TRBJ2-4, the V gene TRBV28, with D tentatively TRBD2 (6 bases). The receptor comes from a donor aged 40 or over with multiple myeloma. DNA of the CDR3: TGTGCCAGCAGTCCAGGAGGGCCGATAAACATTCAGTACTTC. It specifies CASSPGGPINIQYF.